The next 28 T cell receptor beta chains were all read from a single sample in a study of identifying expanded T cells in peripheral blood. Here immunoSEQ multiplex PCR was the method, and the copy in TCRdb shows in-frame clones only, minus some. Among around 130,000 clones listed, 65% to 90% were seen once. Sequenced sample: blood. All receptors come from a person aged 18-69 years in good health.

The chain joins TRBV6-4 to TRBJ2-7; D unclear. V was trimmed by 3 bases and J by 3 bases, leaving 9 bases between them. Per the germline V gene, CDR1 is MRHNA and CDR2 is SNTAGT. The CDR3 loop spans 13 amino acids. The CDR3 nucleotides read TGTGCCAGCAGTGAGATCAGGATCTACGAGCAGTACTTC. Translating gives CASSEIRIYEQYF.

The chain couples TRBV7-2 to TRBJ1-1, with unresolved D. Germline V gives CDR1 SGHTA, CDR2 FQGNSA. This CDR3 has 13 amino acids. V gave up 5 bases and J gave up 3 bases, with 10 bases separating them. This CDR3 is CASSRRLYTEAFF. For the CDR3, the DNA is TGTGCCAGCAGCCGACGGCTTTACACTGAAGCTTTCTTT. Based on the CDR3 plus reference TRBV7-2 and TRBJ1-1, the full variable domain is GAGVSQSPSNKVTEKGKDVELRCDPISGHTALYWYRQSLGQGLEFLIYFQGNSAPDKSGLPSDRFSAERTGGSVSTLTIQRTQQEDSAVYLCASSRRLYTEAFFGQGTRLTVV.

The chain is built from TRBV5-5 and TRBJ2-2; TRBD2 matches 9 bases. The germline CDR1 and CDR2 sequences are SGHKS and YYEKEE (reference sequence). The CDR3 sequence is 15 residues long. V shed 6 bases and J 3 bases; nucleotides not matched to a gene: 6. Here the CDR3 reads CASNPGLAYTGELFF. Written as DNA, the CDR3 is TGTGCCAGCAACCCAGGACTAGCGTACACCGGGGAGCTGTTTTTT.

This clone appeared once. The chain uses TRBV5-1 and TRBJ1-5; 7 positions agree with TRBD1. The V gene's germline CDR1 is SGHRS and CDR2 YFSETQ. With 2 bases clipped from V and 4 bases from J, the junction kept 12 bases outside the gene matches. The CDR3 is made up of 17 amino acids. CDR3 region: CASSLGPGQPPNQPQHF. CDR3 bases: TGCGCCAGCAGCTTAGGCCCGGGACAGCCTCCGAATCAGCCCCAGCATTTT.

This chain joins TRBV5-1 and TRBJ2-3; D remains unclear. The V end lost 0 bases, the J end lost 6 bases, and 14 bases lay between the germline ends. In germline, CDR1 is SGHRS, CDR2 YFSETQ. This CDR3 spans 15 amino acids. CDR3 nucleotides: TGCGCCAGCAGCTTGGAGGCCCGGGCCCACGATACGCAGTATTTT. It specifies CASSLEARAHDTQYF.

The chain uses TRBV19 and TRBJ1-1; D is possibly TRBD1 (6 bases). Trimming shortened V by 5 bases and J by 5 bases, and 12 bases separated the two germline ends. The CDR3 covers 13 residues. From germline, CDR1 is LNHDA and CDR2 SQIVND (reference sequence). CDR3: CASSVQGGTEAFF. The CDR3 DNA reads TGTGCCAGTAGTGTACAGGGTGGGACTGAAGCTTTCTTT.

This chain joins TRBV29-1 and TRBJ2-1, with D uncertain. CDR1 and CDR2 (germline): SQVTM, ANQGSEA. The ends were cut back, 3 bases at V and 0 bases at J, with 15 bases in the middle. The CDR3 consists of 16 residues. CDR3 in amino acids: CSVELGTENSYNEQFF. The CDR3 coding sequence is TGCAGCGTTGAGTTGGGTACCGAAAACTCCTACAATGAGCAGTTCTTC.

This clone was seen only once. V usage is TRBV7-7 and J usage is TRBJ2-3, with TRBD2 as a possible D gene (5 bases). V was cut by 5 bases and J by 5 bases, with 11 bases left in between. Germline V gives CDR1 SSHAT, CDR2 FNYEAQ (reference sequence). The CDR3 has 13 residues. CDR3 DNA sequence: TGTGCCAGCAGCCCTAGCTTAGGAGATACGCAGTATTTT. Protein sequence: CASSPSLGDTQYF.

This chain connects TRBV30 to TRBJ2-7; 8 bases fit TRBD1. This CDR3 has 14 residues. The germline V gene encodes CDR1 GTSNPN and CDR2 SVGIG (reference sequence). J was trimmed by 8 bases and V by 3 bases; bases with no gene match: 12. CDR3 loop: CAWSPGTGSTQQYF. The CDR3, as DNA: TGTGCCTGGAGCCCCGGGACAGGCAGTACACAGCAGTACTTC.

Notes on this clone: The junction and the germline gene differ at one end; a read error may be behind it. V gene TRBV19 combines with J gene TRBJ2-7, with 8 bases fitting TRBD1. The CDR3 loop spans 15 amino acids. Germline CDR1 and CDR2: LNHDA and SQIVND (reference sequence). In nucleotides, the CDR3 is TGCGCCAGCCACCCGACAGGGGAAAGCCGCTACGAGCAGTACTTC. As protein: CASHPTGESRYEQYF.

The chain links TRBV7-9 to TRBJ1-4; D uncertain. Trimming left V 2 bases short and J 8 bases short, with 3 bases between. Germline CDR1 is SEHNR and CDR2 is FQNEAQ (reference sequence). This CDR3 comprises 11 residues. This CDR3 is CASSLNEKLFF. CDR3 bases: TGTGCCAGCAGCTTAAACGAAAAACTGTTTTTT.

V gene TRBV14 combines with J gene TRBJ2-7; 7 positions match TRBD2. The CDR3 length is 15 residues. CDR1 SGHDN and CDR2 FVKESK come from the germline V gene. V lost 4 bases to trimming and J lost 4 bases; unmatched junction nucleotides: 10. As DNA, the CDR3 is TGTGCCAGCAGCCCGGGCTGGGGCGGGAGTTACGAGCAGTACTTC. It is translated as CASSPGWGGSYEQYF.

This rearrangement joins TRBV27 to TRBJ2-1; no clear D gene. CDR1 MNHEY and CDR2 SMNVEV come from the germline V gene (reference sequence). The CDR3 runs to 12 residues. The V end was cut by 5 bases, the J end by 4 bases, with 6 bases between. The DNA of the CDR3 is TGTGCCAGCAGTCTCAATTACAATGAGCAGTTCTTC. Encoded protein: CASSLNYNEQFF.

V gene TRBV7-8 combines with J gene TRBJ1-1, with D uncertain. CDR1 and CDR2 from the germline V gene are SGHVS and FQNEAQ. Trimming removed 4 bases at V and 1 base at J, with 7 bases between. This CDR3 has 13 amino acids. CDR3 residues: CASSSETNTEAFF. The CDR3 DNA reads as TGTGCCAGCAGCTCCGAGACGAACACTGAAGCTTTCTTT.

V is TRBV7-9 and J is TRBJ2-7; no definite D call. With 0 bases removed from V and 6 bases from J, the gap between germline ends came to 12 bases. The germline gives CDR1 SEHNR, CDR2 FQNEAQ (reference sequence). The CDR3 has 14 amino acids. This CDR3 is CASSLADRGREQYF. The CDR3, as DNA: TGTGCCAGCAGCTTAGCAGACCGAGGCCGCGAGCAGTACTTC.

The V gene is TRBV10-3, the J gene TRBJ2-7; 7 bases fit TRBD1. Germline V lookup: CDR1 ENHRY, CDR2 SYGVKD. CDR3 size: 13 residues. V trimming: 4 bases; J trimming: 5 bases; junction bases outside the gene matches: 5. The DNA for the CDR3 is TGTGCCATCAGTGTTGACAGGGACGACGAGCAGTACTTC. Encoded protein: CAISVDRDDEQYF.

The rearrangement links TRBV19 to TRBJ2-1; 14 nucleotides agree with TRBD2. J was trimmed by 4 bases and V by 7 bases; bases with no gene match: 6. CDR3 length equals 16 residues. In germline, CDR1 is LNHDA, CDR2 SQIVND (reference sequence). The CDR3 DNA reads TGTGCCAGTATTGGACTAGCGGGAGGTCCATACAATGAGCAGTTCTTC. It codes for CASIGLAGGPYNEQFF.

The DNA of the CDR3 is TGTGCCAGCAGCCGAACCGGGCAAGGAGAGCAGTACTTC. Residues: CASSRTGQGEQYF. V usage is TRBV7-9 and J usage is TRBJ2-7; D call uncertain. The V gene's germline CDR1 is SEHNR and CDR2 FQNEAQ (reference sequence). This CDR3 spans 13 amino acids. V lost 5 bases, J lost 7 bases, and 15 bases lay in between.

The J gene is TRBJ1-3, the V gene TRBV4-1; no reliable D call. Germline CDR1 reads MGHRA; CDR2 reads YSYEKL. V lost 2 bases and J 0 bases, leaving 8 bases between the germline ends. This CDR3 is 15 amino acids long. DNA for the CDR3: TGCGCCAGCAGCCAATATATAAGCTCTGGAAACACCATATATTTT. Protein sequence: CASSQYISSGNTIYF.

This chain links TRBV19 with TRBJ2-2; tentatively, D is TRBD2 (5 bases). The CDR3 sequence is 16 residues long. V gave up 6 bases and J gave up 0 bases, with 14 bases separating them. Germline assignment: CDR1 LNHDA and CDR2 SQIVND (reference sequence). The CDR3 reads CASSRRWPANTGELFF. The CDR3 DNA follows: TGTGCCAGTAGCCGGAGGTGGCCAGCGAACACCGGGGAGCTGTTTTTT.

The CDR3, as DNA: TGTGCCAGCAGTTATTCCAAACAGGGGGGCAATGGCTACACCTTC. Protein product: CASSYSKQGGNGYTF. This chain joins TRBV6-6 and TRBJ1-2; TRBD1 agrees at 8 bases. V lost 3 bases, J lost 6 bases, and 9 bases stayed unmatched. The CDR3 sequence is 15 residues long. Looked up from germline, CDR1 is MNHNY and CDR2 is SVGAGI (reference sequence).

The gene calls are TRBV18 and TRBJ1-5; D is unresolved. V was trimmed by 3 bases and J by 5 bases, leaving 8 bases between them. Germline V CDR1 and CDR2: KGHSH, LQKENI. The CDR3 extends over 13 amino acids. The CDR3 DNA follows: TGTGCCAGCTCACCTGACCGAGATCAGCCCCAGCATTTT. This gives the protein CASSPDRDQPQHF.

The gene calls are TRBV5-1 and TRBJ2-7; D ambiguous. This CDR3 is 13 amino acids long. Trimming pared 0 bases from V and 0 bases from J, leaving 4 bases between. Germline V gene data show CDR1 as SGHRS and CDR2 as YFSETQ. The CDR3 is CASSLGSSYEQYF. The CDR3 region has the DNA TGCGCCAGCAGCTTGGGGAGCTCCTACGAGCAGTACTTC.

The chain has TRBV25-1 and TRBJ1-5; 7 nucleotides match TRBD1. The junction had 3 bases not matched to a gene; V was cut back by 2 bases and J by 5 bases. In germline, CDR1 is MGHDK, CDR2 SYGVNS. The CDR3 is 14 amino acids. CDR3 bases: TGTGCCAGCAGTGAAGACAGGGAAGATCAGCCCCAGCATTTT. This encodes CASSEDREDQPQHF.

This sequence joins TRBV6-1 and TRBJ2-3; TRBD2 matches 11 bases. This CDR3 contains 14 residues. The germline V gene encodes CDR1 MNHNS and CDR2 SASEGT. The V segment lost 5 bases and the J segment 5 bases; nucleotides outside the gene matches: 3. CDR3 loop: CASSLGLAGDTQYF. The CDR3 DNA sequence: TGTGCCAGCAGTCTTGGACTAGCGGGAGATACGCAGTATTTT.

CDR3 residues: CASSPEAGYGYTF. As DNA, the CDR3 is TGCGCCAGCAGCCCCGAGGCCGGATATGGCTACACCTTC. This rearrangement joins TRBV4-3 to TRBJ1-2; D ambiguous. Trimming left V 4 bases short and J 5 bases short, with 11 bases between. There are 13 residues in the CDR3. Germline V lookup: CDR1 LGHNA, CDR2 YSLEER.

This clone is a singleton in its sample. This chain links TRBV5-6 with TRBJ2-1; 9 nucleotides align to TRBD1. Germline assignment: CDR1 SGHDT and CDR2 YYEEEE. Trimming took 5 bases from V and 4 from J; bases not matched to a gene: 10. The CDR3 spans 16 residues. CDR3 amino acids: CASRVEGTGMYNEQFF. CDR3 nucleotides: TGTGCCAGCAGAGTGGAGGGGACAGGGATGTACAATGAGCAGTTCTTC.

This chain uses TRBV7-9 with TRBJ2-3; possibly TRBD2 for D (6 bases). The CDR3 totals 14 residues. Germline assignment: CDR1 SEHNR and CDR2 FQNEAQ (reference sequence). Trimming left V 2 bases short and J 6 bases short, with 12 bases between. CDR3 sequence (DNA): TGTGCCAGCAGCTTATGGGGGGAAAGGGATACGCAGTATTTT. Translating gives CASSLWGERDTQYF.